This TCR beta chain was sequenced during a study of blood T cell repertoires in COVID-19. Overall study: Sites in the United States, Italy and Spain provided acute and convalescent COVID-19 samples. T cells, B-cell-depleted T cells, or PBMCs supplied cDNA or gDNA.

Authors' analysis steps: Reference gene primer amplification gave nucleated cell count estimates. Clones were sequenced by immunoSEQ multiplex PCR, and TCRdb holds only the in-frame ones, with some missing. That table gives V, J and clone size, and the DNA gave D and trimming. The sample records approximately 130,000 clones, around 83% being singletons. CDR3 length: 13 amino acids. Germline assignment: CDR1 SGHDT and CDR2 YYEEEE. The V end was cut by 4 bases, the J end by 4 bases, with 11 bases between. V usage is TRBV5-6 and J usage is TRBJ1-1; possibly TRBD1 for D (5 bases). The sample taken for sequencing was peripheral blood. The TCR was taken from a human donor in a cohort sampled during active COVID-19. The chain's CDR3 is CASSPGFPTEAFF. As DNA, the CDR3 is TGTGCCAGCAGCCCAGGGTTCCCCACTGAAGCTTTCTTT.